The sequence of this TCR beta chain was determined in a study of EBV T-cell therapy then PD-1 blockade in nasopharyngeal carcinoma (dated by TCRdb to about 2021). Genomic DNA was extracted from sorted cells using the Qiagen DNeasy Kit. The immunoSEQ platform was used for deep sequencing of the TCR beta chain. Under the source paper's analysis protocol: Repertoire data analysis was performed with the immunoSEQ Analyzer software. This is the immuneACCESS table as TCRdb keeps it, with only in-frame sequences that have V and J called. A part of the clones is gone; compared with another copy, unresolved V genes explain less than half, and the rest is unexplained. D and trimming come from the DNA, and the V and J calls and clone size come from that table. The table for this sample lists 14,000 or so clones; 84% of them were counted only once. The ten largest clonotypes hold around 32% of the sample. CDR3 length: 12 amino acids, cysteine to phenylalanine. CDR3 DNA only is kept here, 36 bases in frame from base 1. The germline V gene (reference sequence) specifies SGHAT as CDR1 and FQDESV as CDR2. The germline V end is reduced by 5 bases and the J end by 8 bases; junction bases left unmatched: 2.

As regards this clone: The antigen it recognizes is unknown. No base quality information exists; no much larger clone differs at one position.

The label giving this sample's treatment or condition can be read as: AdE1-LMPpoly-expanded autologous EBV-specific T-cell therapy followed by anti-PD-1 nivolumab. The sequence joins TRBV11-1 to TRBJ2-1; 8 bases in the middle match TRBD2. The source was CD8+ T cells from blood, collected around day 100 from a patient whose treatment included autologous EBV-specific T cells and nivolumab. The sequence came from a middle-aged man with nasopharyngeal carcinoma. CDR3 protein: CASSREGDEQFF. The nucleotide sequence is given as TGTGCCAGCAGCCGGGAGGGGGATGAGCAGTTCTTC.